This T cell receptor (beta chain) was found in a study of control samples from healthy donors and cancer patients. Generated by immunoSEQ multiplex PCR, the TCRdb table keeps only in-frame clones and is missing some. The sample carries tens of thousands of clones, less than 90% recorded once. This clone appeared once. V shed 1 base and J shed 5 bases, with 8 bases lying between them. This CDR3 region has 13 residues. This TCR was recovered from a woman aged 55-69 years in good health. What was sequenced was blood. J is TRBJ1-1 and V is TRBV12-3 or TRBV12-4; maybe TRBD1 (6 bases). The CDR3 region is CASSLGTVTEAFF. CDR3 nucleotides: TGTGCCAGCAGTTTAGGGACAGTAACTGAAGCTTTCTTT.